This T cell receptor (beta chain) originates from a study of beta chain features in type 1 diabetes (dated by TCRdb to the late 2010s). Regarding the research as a whole: No differences in mean age, gender distribution, total cell number or subset yield were found between patients and healthy donors. Regulatory and stem cell-like memory subsets were isolated from only 8 patients and about 8 healthy donors, whereas naive and central memory subsets came from all 28 donors. In the study, recently diagnosed type 1 diabetes patients and matched healthy donors were compared on the TCRB repertoires of their sorted circulating CD4+ T cell subsets. A total of some 110 million sorted cells were examined across all samples, and a strong correlation was observed between cell number per subset and RNA yield. On the study overall, not on this receptor specifically: PCR may preferentially amplify shorter templates, but because patient and control samples were amplified and corrected together, any resulting skew would affect both groups equally. The naive, central memory and regulatory TCRB repertoires appeared to resemble one another more closely among patients than among healthy donors. In all four CD4+ subsets, TCRB CDR3 length was moderately but significantly shorter in type 1 diabetes patients. At VDJ recombination sites, type 1 diabetes patients had fewer insertions and more deleted nucleotides, which implies abnormalities in thymic rearrangement. Only small numbers of individuals were included in the HLA sub-analyses, which left unresolved whether HLA type had any influence on TCRB rearrangement. Because cDNA was sequenced instead of genomic DNA, activated cells with high expression could be over-represented, although the groups did not differ in activation or CD3 levels.

The High Capacity cDNA Reverse Transcription Kit was used to reverse transcribe all of the isolated RNA, meaning that expressed TCRB transcripts were what got sequenced. Naive, central memory and regulatory T cell samples underwent deep immunoSEQ sequencing, averaging about 3.5 million total reads per sample. After sorted cells were lysed in RLT buffer, RNA was extracted with DNase-treated RNeasy Micro or Mini kits, with the choice depending on cell number. To prevent cross-contamination, each cell subset was processed individually, whereas patient and healthy donor samples were processed jointly. Using the immunoSEQ multiplex PCR, TCRB sequences were amplified from cDNA into 87-bp fragments spanning the CDR3 region. The amplicons were sequenced using the Illumina HiSeq platform. In the source study's methods: PCR bias was corrected computationally using synthetic template baselines, and reads within Hamming distance 2 were collapsed, with unmergeable singletons discarded. Reads were aligned against IMGT to assign V, D and J genes, CDR3 length and insertions or deletions at six rearrangement sites. Within each subset, clonotype counts were normalized to sorted cell number, after which true diversity and Gini coefficients were computed with the tcR R package. The overlap coefficient, calculated on TCRB nucleotide sequences, was used to measure repertoire sharing. As a proxy for the pre-selection repertoire, out-of-frame TCRB sequences from naive cells were analyzed. In its TCRdb copy, this immuneACCESS table keeps in-frame sequences only and misses some clones. Where compared with another copy, unresolved V genes explain less than half of these, and the others have no known cause. Clone size and V and J calls were adopted from that table, with D and trimming inferred from the DNA. Counted in this sample were hundreds of thousands of clones; about a sixth of them appeared once. The ten biggest clones cover around 0.095% of the sample.

The CDR3 runs 15 amino acids, cysteine and phenylalanine included. The CDR3 DNA has 45 bases and is translated from base 1. The germline V gene gives CDR1 as SGHRS and CDR2 as YFSETQ. The trim is 0 bases for V and 0 bases for J, with a gap of 10 bases between the germline ends. Each donor gave one peripheral blood draw, approximately 100 mL on average, collected into heparinised tubes. Naive, central memory, regulatory and stem cell-like memory CD4+ T cells were sorted on a BD FACSAria II using a panel including CD45RO, CCR7, CD25, CD127, CD95 and CD27. All sorted populations exceeded 95% purity. PBMCs were isolated immediately by Lymphoprep density gradient centrifugation and stained directly without culture. So that batch effects would be minimized, each experiment stained and sorted samples in pairs, pairing one healthy donor with one patient. This clone occurred a few times. What antigen it recognizes has not been identified. Base qualities are not provided; no much larger clone lies one nucleotide away.

The TCR was taken from a young man in good health. Sequenced input: naive CD4+ T cells from blood. What this sample's cell subset or site label stands for: true naive CD4+ T cells. The rearrangement combines TRBV5-1 with TRBJ2-7; the D gene may be TRBD1 or TRBD2, since each aligns over 5 bases. The DNA sequence follows: TGCGCCAGCAGCTTGGGGGGGACGGTCTCCTACGAGCAGTACTTC. Its protein product is CASSLGGTVSYEQYF. Beyond the CDR3, the reference TRBV5-1 and TRBJ2-7 genes provide the residues; the full variable domain reads: KAGVTQTPRYLIKTRGQQVTLSCSPISGHRSVSWYQQTPGQGLQFLFEYFSETQRNKGNFPGRFSGRQFSNSRSEMNVSTLELGDSALYLCASSLGGTVSYEQYFGPGTRLTVT.